A selection of T cell receptor beta chains follows, all from one sample in a study of shared clonotypes between healthy human individuals. The protocol was immunoSEQ multiplex PCR, while the TCRdb copy is restricted to in-frame clones and leaves out a portion. The sample has 2 million to 2.5 million clones, approximately 95% seen once; the top ten hold 0.39%. Sequencing was done on a sample of naive CD4+ T cells from PBMCs. The receptors were gathered from a young man in good health. Some clones in this sample may be carry-over from other donors' samples. Both conserved end residues are part of each CDR3. The D gene is left open where the match is weak. The size field is filled for only some rows; it gives once, few, many or a size class.

J gene: TRBJ1-5
clone size: .
V gene: TRBV2
D gene: TRBD1
CDR3 protein: CASSGQGVSNQPQHF
CDR3 DNA: TGTGCCAGCAGTGGACAGGGGGTTAGCAATCAGCCCCAGCATTTT

J gene: TRBJ2-3
clone size: .
V gene: TRBV29-1
D gene: TRBD2
CDR3 protein: CSVEEGLAGSYADTQYF
CDR3 DNA: TGCAGCGTTGAAGAGGGGTTAGCGGGTAGTTATGCAGATACGCAGTATTTT

J gene: TRBJ2-1
clone size: .
V gene: TRBV25-1
D gene: TRBD2
CDR3 protein: CASSDLAGGPLENEQFF
CDR3 DNA: TGTGCCAGCAGTGACCTAGCGGGAGGGCCTCTGGAGAATGAGCAGTTCTTC

J gene: TRBJ2-1
clone size: .
V gene: TRBV27
D gene: .
CDR3 protein: CATSALTYNEQFF
CDR3 DNA: TGTGCCACCTCAGCGTTAACCTACAATGAGCAGTTCTTC

J gene: TRBJ1-1
clone size: few
V gene: TRBV9
D gene: TRBD1
CDR3 protein: CASSPFGQANTEAFF
CDR3 DNA: TGTGCCAGCAGCCCCTTCGGACAGGCGAACACTGAAGCTTTCTTT

J gene: TRBJ2-7
clone size: .
V gene: TRBV6-1
D gene: TRBD2
CDR3 protein: CASSVTLAGLSYEQYF
CDR3 DNA: TGTGCCAGCAGTGTGACACTAGCGGGCCTCTCCTACGAGCAGTACTTC

J gene: TRBJ2-5
clone size: once
V gene: TRBV9
D gene: TRBD1
CDR3 protein: CASSVTGQGARETQYF
CDR3 DNA: TGTGCCAGCAGCGTCACCGGACAGGGGGCGCGGGAGACCCAGTACTTC

J gene: TRBJ2-3
clone size: .
V gene: TRBV6-1
D gene: TRBD2
CDR3 protein: CASSPGLGNTDTQYF
CDR3 DNA: TGTGCCAGCAGCCCGGGACTAGGGAACACAGATACGCAGTATTTT

J gene: TRBJ1-5
clone size: .
V gene: TRBV6-5
D gene: .
CDR3 protein: CASSRGRGNQPQHF
CDR3 DNA: TGTGCCAGCAGCCGCGGACGGGGGAATCAGCCCCAGCATTTT

J gene: TRBJ2-2
clone size: .
V gene: TRBV28
D gene: .
CDR3 protein: CASSTRTVNTGELFF
CDR3 DNA: TGTGCCAGCAGTACCCGGACAGTGAACACCGGGGAGCTGTTTTTT

J gene: TRBJ2-1
clone size: many
V gene: TRBV2
D gene: .
CDR3 protein: CASTAREWTYNEQFF
CDR3 DNA: TGTGCCAGCACGGCACGGGAGTGGACCTACAATGAGCAGTTCTTC